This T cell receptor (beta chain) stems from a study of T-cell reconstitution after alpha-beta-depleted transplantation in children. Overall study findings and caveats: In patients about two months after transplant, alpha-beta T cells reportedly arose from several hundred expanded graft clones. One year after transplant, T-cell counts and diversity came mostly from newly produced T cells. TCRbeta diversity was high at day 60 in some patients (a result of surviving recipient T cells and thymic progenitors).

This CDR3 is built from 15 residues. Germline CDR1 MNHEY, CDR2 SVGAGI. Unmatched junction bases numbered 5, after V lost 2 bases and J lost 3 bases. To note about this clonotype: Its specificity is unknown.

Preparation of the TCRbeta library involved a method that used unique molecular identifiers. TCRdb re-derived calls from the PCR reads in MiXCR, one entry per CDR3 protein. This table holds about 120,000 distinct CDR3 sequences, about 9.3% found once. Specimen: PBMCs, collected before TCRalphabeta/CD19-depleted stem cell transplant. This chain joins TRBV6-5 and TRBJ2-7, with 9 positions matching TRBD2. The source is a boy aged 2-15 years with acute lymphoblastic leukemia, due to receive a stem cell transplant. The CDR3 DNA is TGTGCCAGCAGTTACGTTAGCGGGAGTCGCTACGAGCAGTACTTC. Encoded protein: CASSYVSGSRYEQYF.